This T cell receptor (beta chain) was sequenced for a study of T cells in Graves' hyperthyroidism and ophthalmopathy. The study's findings and limits: Median prediction lead before ophthalmopathy onset was 6 to 8 months with the model. Appearing also in blood were most of the thyroid clonotypes expanded above 0.001.

For the diagnoses, clinical symptoms, serum thyroxine and TRAb, thyroid ultrasound and orbital computed tomography were used. First hyperthyroidism diagnosis is when the blood sample was obtained, before any ophthalmopathy symptoms. TCR beta CDR3 sequences were amplified from RNA transcripts. With the HTBI primer set, the TCR CDR3 went through a first round of RT-PCR. TCRdb ran MiXCR on the multiplex PCR reads and lists one entry per CDR3 protein. The data show around 700,000 distinct CDR3 sequences, around 19% seen once. This clonotype occurred a few times. Its antigen is currently unknown. This CDR3 is 15 amino acids long. The germline CDR1 and CDR2 sequences are MNHNS and SASEGT. With 6 bases clipped from V and 4 bases from J, the junction kept 7 bases outside the gene matches.

The V and J genes are TRBV6-1 and TRBJ2-5, with 11 bases matching TRBD1. This sequence originates from a woman between 45 and 60 years old with Graves' hyperthyroidism that later progressed to Graves' ophthalmopathy. The sample taken for sequencing was blood. CDR3 DNA: TGTGCCAGCAGGGCGGACAGGGGGCGTTCAGAGACCCAGTACTTC. This gives the protein CASRADRGRSETQYF.